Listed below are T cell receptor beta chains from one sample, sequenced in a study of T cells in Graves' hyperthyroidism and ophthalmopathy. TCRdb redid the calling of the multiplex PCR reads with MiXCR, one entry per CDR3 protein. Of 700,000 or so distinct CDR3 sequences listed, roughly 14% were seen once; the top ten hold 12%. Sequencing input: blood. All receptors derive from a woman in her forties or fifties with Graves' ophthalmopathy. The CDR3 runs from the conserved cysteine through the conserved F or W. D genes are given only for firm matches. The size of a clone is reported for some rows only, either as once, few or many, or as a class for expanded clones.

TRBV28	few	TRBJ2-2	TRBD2	CASRYGLADMANTGELFF	TGTGCCAGCAGATACGGTCTAGCGGATATGGCGAACACCGGGGAGCTGTTTTTT
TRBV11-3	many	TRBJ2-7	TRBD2	CASSLAGTSGPLSYEQYF	TGTGCCAGCAGCTTAGCCGGGACTAGCGGCCCCCTTTCCTACGAGCAGTACTTC
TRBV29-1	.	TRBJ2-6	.	CSVEGTEISGANVLTF	TGCAGCGTTGAAGGGACAGAAATATCTGGGGCCAACGTCCTGACTTTC
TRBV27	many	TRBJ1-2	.	CASRPQGLGYGYTF	TGTGCCAGCAGGCCACAGGGTCTTGGCTATGGCTACACCTTC
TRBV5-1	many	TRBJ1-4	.	CASSLDRPNEKLFF	TGCGCCAGCAGCTTGGACAGGCCAAATGAAAAACTGTTTTTT
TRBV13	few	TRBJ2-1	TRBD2	CASSLRGLAGRNEQFF	TGTGCCAGCAGCTTACGCGGACTAGCGGGACGCAATGAGCAGTTCTTC
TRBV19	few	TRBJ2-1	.	CASSGIEWSEQFF	TGTGCCAGTAGTGGTATAGAGTGGAGTGAGCAGTTCTTC
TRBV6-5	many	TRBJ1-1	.	CASSYLWGGGMAEAFF	TGTGCCAGCAGTTACCTCTGGGGGGGCGGGATGGCTGAAGCTTTCTTT
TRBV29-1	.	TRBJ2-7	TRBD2	CSVDLGSGSFYEQYF	TGCAGCGTTGATTTGGGTAGCGGGAGTTTCTACGAGCAGTACTTC
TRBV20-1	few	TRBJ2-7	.	CSARSRRLAYEQYF	TGCAGTGCTAGATCCCGGCGACTAGCCTACGAGCAGTACTTC
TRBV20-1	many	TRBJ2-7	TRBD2	CSASTSGSLGARYEQYF	TGCAGTGCTAGTACTAGCGGGAGTCTTGGAGCTAGGTACGAGCAGTACTTC
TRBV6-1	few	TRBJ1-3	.	CASSRDGSSGNTIYF	TGTGCCAGCAGCCGGGACGGGAGCTCTGGAAACACCATATATTTT
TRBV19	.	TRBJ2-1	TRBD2	CASSIQTSGRAASNNEQFF	TGTGCCAGTAGTATTCAAACTAGCGGGAGGGCCGCTTCAAACAATGAGCAGTTCTTC
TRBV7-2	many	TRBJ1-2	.	CASSPTTNGGVRGYTF	TGTGCCAGCAGCCCCACCACAAACGGGGGCGTTCGTGGCTACACCTTC
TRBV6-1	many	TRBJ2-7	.	CASSSAGASYEQYF	TGTGCCAGCTCCTCGGCGGGCGCCTCCTACGAGCAGTACTTC
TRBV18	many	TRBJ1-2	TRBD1	CASSQQRDRATEGYTF	TGTGCCAGCTCACAACAGCGGGACAGGGCCACGGAGGGCTACACCTTC
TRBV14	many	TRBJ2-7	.	CASSQETGRGYEQYF	TGTGCCAGCAGCCAAGAGACAGGTCGTGGTTACGAGCAGTACTTC
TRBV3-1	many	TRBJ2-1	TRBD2	CASSPVGTSINNEQFF	TGTGCCAGCAGCCCCGTAGGGACTAGCATAAACAATGAGCAGTTCTTC
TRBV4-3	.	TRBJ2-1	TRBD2	CASSQGGLDDEQFF	TGCGCCAGCAGCCAAGGGGGACTAGACGATGAGCAGTTCTTC
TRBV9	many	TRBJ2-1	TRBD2	CASSVQGLAGGPNEQFF	TGTGCCAGCAGCGTACAGGGTTTAGCGGGAGGGCCCAATGAGCAGTTCTTC
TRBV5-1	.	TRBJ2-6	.	CASSLVLSGANVLTF	TGCGCCAGCAGCTTGGTTCTCTCTGGGGCCAACGTCCTGACTTTC
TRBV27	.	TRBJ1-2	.	CASKGLGDGYTF	TGTGCCAGCAAAGGTTTGGGGGATGGCTACACCTTC
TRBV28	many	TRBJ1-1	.	CASSMGQGLQAFF	TGTGCCAGTAGTATGGGGCAGGGCCTCCAAGCTTTCTTT
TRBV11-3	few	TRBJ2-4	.	CASSFGGLAKNIQYF	TGTGCCAGCAGCTTCGGCGGGCTAGCCAAAAACATTCAGTACTTC
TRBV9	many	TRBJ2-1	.	CASSVGSTEEQFF	TGTGCCAGCAGCGTAGGAAGCACAGAGGAGCAGTTCTTC
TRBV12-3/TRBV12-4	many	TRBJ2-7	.	CASSSTSRGEQYF	TGTGCCAGCAGTTCCACCAGTAGAGGCGAGCAGTACTTC
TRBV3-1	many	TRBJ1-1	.	CASSQVVDTEAFF	TGTGCCAGCAGCCAAGTGGTGGACACTGAAGCTTTCTTT
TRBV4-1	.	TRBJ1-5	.	CASSRTTGDNQPQHF	TGCGCCAGCAGCCGGACGACAGGAGACAATCAGCCCCAGCATTTT
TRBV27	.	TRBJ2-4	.	CASSLGAAWGVQYF	TGTGCCAGCAGTTTAGGGGCGGCATGGGGGGTTCAGTACTTC
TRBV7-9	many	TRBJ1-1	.	CASSLSGDEAFF	TGTGCCAGCAGCTTATCCGGGGATGAAGCTTTCTTT
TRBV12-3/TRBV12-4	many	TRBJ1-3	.	CASSLSSGNTIYF	TGTGCCAGCAGTTTATCTTCCGGAAACACCATATATTTT
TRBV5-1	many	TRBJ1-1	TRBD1	CASSVGGTGTNTEAFF	TGCGCCAGCAGCGTAGGGGGGACAGGGACGAACACTGAAGCTTTCTTT
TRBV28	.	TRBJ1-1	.	CASRLARGDTEAFF	TGTGCCAGCAGACTCGCCAGGGGAGACACTGAAGCTTTCTTT
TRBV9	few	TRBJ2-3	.	CASSVALLSGDTQYF	TGTGCCAGCAGCGTAGCGCTCCTTAGCGGAGATACGCAGTATTTT
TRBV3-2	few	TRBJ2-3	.	CASGPGRGDTQYF	TGTGCCAGCGGCCCCGGGAGGGGAGATACGCAGTATTTT
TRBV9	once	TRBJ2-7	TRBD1	CTSSGNRGNEQYF	TGTACCAGCAGCGGAAACAGGGGGAACGAGCAGTACTTC
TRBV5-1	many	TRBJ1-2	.	CASSFDPGSGYTF	TGCGCCAGCAGCTTTGACCCAGGGAGTGGCTACACCTTC
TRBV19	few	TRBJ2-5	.	CASSIGPEQETQYF	TGTGCCAGTAGTATAGGGCCCGAGCAAGAGACCCAGTACTTC
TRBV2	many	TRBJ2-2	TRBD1	CASSWGQGLSGELFF	TGTGCCAGCAGCTGGGGACAGGGTCTCTCCGGGGAGCTGTTTTTT
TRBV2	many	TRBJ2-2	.	CASKGGDSQATGELFF	TGTGCCAGCAAGGGGGGGGACAGCCAAGCTACCGGGGAGCTGTTTTTT
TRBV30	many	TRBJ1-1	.	CAWSGTAPMNTEAFF	TGTGCCTGGAGTGGGACAGCACCCATGAACACTGAAGCTTTCTTT
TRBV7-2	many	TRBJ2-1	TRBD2	CASSTPGLAGGPSSYNEQFF	TGTGCCAGCAGCACGCCCGGACTAGCGGGAGGGCCCAGCTCCTACAATGAGCAGTTCTTC
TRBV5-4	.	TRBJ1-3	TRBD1	CASSLTGGGNTIYF	TGTGCCAGCAGCTTAACAGGGGGCGGAAACACCATATATTTT
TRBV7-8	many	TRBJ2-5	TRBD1	CASSPQGATQYF	TGTGCCAGCAGCCCCCAGGGGGCGACCCAGTACTTC
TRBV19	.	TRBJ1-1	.	CASRYSVTWNTEAFF	TGTGCCAGTAGATATAGCGTTACCTGGAACACTGAAGCTTTCTTT
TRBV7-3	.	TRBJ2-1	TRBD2	CASSLIAGGRNEQFF	TGTGCCAGCAGCTTAATAGCGGGAGGGCGGAATGAGCAGTTCTTC
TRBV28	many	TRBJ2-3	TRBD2	CASSLAGVLDTQYF	TGTGCCAGCAGTTTAGCGGGAGTTTTGGATACGCAGTATTTT
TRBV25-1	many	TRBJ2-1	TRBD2	CASSERSWGGSRNEQFF	TGTGCCAGCAGTGAACGCTCCTGGGGCGGGAGTCGTAATGAGCAGTTCTTC